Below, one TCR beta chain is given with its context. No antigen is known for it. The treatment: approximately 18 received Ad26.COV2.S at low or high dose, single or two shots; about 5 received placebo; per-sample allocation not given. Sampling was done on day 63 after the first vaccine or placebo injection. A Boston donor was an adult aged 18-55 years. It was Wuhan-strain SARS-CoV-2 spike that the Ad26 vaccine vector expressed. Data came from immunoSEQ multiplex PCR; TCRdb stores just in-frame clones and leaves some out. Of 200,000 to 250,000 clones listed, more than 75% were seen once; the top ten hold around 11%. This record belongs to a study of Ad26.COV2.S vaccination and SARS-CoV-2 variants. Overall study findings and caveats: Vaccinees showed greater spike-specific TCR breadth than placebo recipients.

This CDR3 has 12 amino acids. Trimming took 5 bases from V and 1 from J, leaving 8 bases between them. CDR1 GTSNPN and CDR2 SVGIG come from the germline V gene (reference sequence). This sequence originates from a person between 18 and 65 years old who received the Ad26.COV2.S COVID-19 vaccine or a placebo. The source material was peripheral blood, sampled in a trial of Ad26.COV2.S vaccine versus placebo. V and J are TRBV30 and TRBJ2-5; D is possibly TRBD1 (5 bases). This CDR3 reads CAWDRTQETQYF. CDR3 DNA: TGTGCCTGGGACAGAACCCAAGAGACCCAGTACTTC.